The 10 T cell receptor beta chains below come from one sample, sequenced in a study of shared clonotypes between healthy human individuals. Data came from immunoSEQ multiplex PCR; TCRdb stores just in-frame clones and leaves some out. The table lists about 300,000 clones, about 74% of them singletons. Sequencing used memory CD4+ T cells sorted from blood. Subset in this sample: CD45RA-negative fraction. Receptors originate from a man aged 25 to 40 in good health.

This clone came up many times. The chain has TRBV7-8 and TRBJ2-7, with 8 bases aligning to TRBD2. CDR1 is SGHVS, CDR2 FQNEAQ, per germline. V was clipped by 2 bases and J by 6 bases; unmatched bases: 6. There are 14 residues in the CDR3. The CDR3 here is CASSLYGRAFEQYF. The CDR3 coding sequence is TGTGCCAGCAGCTTATACGGGAGGGCCTTCGAGCAGTACTTC.

The rearrangement links TRBV28 to TRBJ2-2; D possibly corresponds to TRBD2 (6 bases). CDR3 length: 15 amino acids. The V end lost 3 bases, the J end lost 3 bases, and 11 bases lay between the germline ends. Per germline, CDR1 MDHEN and CDR2 SYDVKM. The CDR3 reads CASSFGGEDTGELFF. The CDR3 nucleotides are TGTGCCAGCAGTTTCGGCGGGGAGGACACCGGGGAGCTGTTTTTT.

This clone was recorded many times. The V and J genes are TRBV2 and TRBJ2-1; the match to TRBD2 covers 14 bases. The germline CDR1 and CDR2 sequences are SNHLY and FYNNEI. The trim removed 5 bases at V and 3 bases at J, leaving 6 bases unmatched. This CDR3 has 17 residues. The CDR3 is CASSWSGLAGVYNEQFF. The CDR3 bases are TGTGCCAGCAGTTGGTCGGGACTAGCGGGAGTCTACAATGAGCAGTTCTTC.

The V call is TRBV20-1, the J call TRBJ2-4; 9 bases line up with TRBD2. Trimming removed 6 bases from V and 9 bases from J; junction bases left unmatched: 3. In germline, CDR1 is DFQATT, CDR2 SNEGSKA (reference sequence). The CDR3 loop spans 11 amino acids. The chain's CDR3 is CSARRGGIQYF. The CDR3 coding sequence is TGCAGTGCCAGGCGGGGGGGCATTCAGTACTTC.

This clone appeared a few times. The chain combines TRBV14 with TRBJ1-5; D ambiguous. CDR3 length: 15 amino acids. The germline gives CDR1 SGHDN, CDR2 FVKESK. V lost 1 base, J lost 0 bases, and 7 bases lay in between. The CDR3 region is CASSQVRDSNQPQHF. The CDR3 nucleotides are TGTGCCAGCAGCCAAGTGAGGGATAGCAATCAGCCCCAGCATTTT. Looking up the rest from reference TRBV14 and TRBJ1-5 gives the full variable domain: EAGVTQFPSHSVIEKGQTVTLRCDPISGHDNLYWYRRVMGKEIKFLLHFVKESKQDESGMPNNRFLAERTGGTYSTLKVQPAELEDSGVYFCASSQVRDSNQPQHFGDGTRLSIL.

This chain links TRBV2 with TRBJ2-6; D not certain. The CDR3 spans 17 residues. Germline CDR1 reads SNHLY; CDR2 reads FYNNEI. The germline V and J ends were trimmed by 2 bases and 3 bases, with 14 bases remaining between them. The DNA of the CDR3 is TGTGCCAGCAGTGAATTTACGGCAGTAGGTGGGGCCAACGTCCTGACTTTC. Translating gives CASSEFTAVGGANVLTF.

Only one count was recorded for this clone. The genes are TRBV7-8 and TRBJ2-5, with D maybe TRBD2 (6 bases). Germline V lookup: CDR1 SGHVS, CDR2 FQNEAQ. This CDR3 has 15 amino acids. V was clipped by 1 base and J by 7 bases, with 16 bases between them. For the CDR3, the DNA is TGTGCCAGCAGCTTAGTTGGCGGAACCGGGGGGACCCAGTACTTC. Amino acid sequence: CASSLVGGTGGTQYF.

The V and J genes are TRBV6-5 and TRBJ1-1; D is unclear. Germline CDR1 MNHEY, CDR2 SVGAGI. The CDR3 runs 14 residues. V lost 2 bases and J lost 0, with 7 bases in between. The CDR3 region has the DNA TGTGCCAGCAGTTACGGCCCATTGAACACTGAAGCTTTCTTT. Its translation is CASSYGPLNTEAFF.

The chain uses TRBV28 and TRBJ2-1, with D possibly TRBD2 on 7 matching bases. The V end lost 6 bases, the J end lost 3 bases, and 21 bases lay between the germline ends. Germline lookup yields CDR1 MDHEN and CDR2 SYDVKM. This CDR3 is 17 amino acids long. CDR3 sequence (DNA): TGTGCCAGCAGCCCCTGGGGGGCGGGAGCCATCTACAATGAGCAGTTCTTC. It specifies CASSPWGAGAIYNEQFF.

This clone was observed a few times. This chain joins TRBV13 and TRBJ1-1; perhaps TRBD1 as D (5 bases). The germline V gene encodes CDR1 PRHDT and CDR2 FYEKMQ (reference sequence). The V end was cut by 5 bases, the J end by 8 bases, with 9 bases between. The CDR3 is made up of 11 amino acids. CDR3 coding DNA: TGTGCCAGCAGCCGGACAAGAGAAGCTTTCTTT. Its translation is CASSRTREAFF.